This T cell receptor (beta chain) originates from a study of shared clonotypes between healthy human individuals. Concerning this clone itself: One end of the junction does not line up with germline, which may come from a read error.

Approximately 30,000 T cell genomes (approximately 210 ng DNA) went into each sorted-subset replicate. Clones were read by immunoSEQ multiplex PCR, and TCRdb kept only the in-frame ones, dropping some. Of 2 million to 3 million clones in the sample, 93% were seen once. In germline, CDR1 is KGHSH, CDR2 LQKENI. The CDR3 has 12 amino acids. HIV-negative, healthy adults without recent acute infections or vaccinations were the donors. Researchers partitioned CD4+ cells into CD45RA+ naive and CD45RA-negative memory subsets. V is TRBV18 and J is TRBJ2-3; D gene unclear. This sequence was found in a man aged 18 to 30 in good health. Some clones in this sample may be carry-over from other donors' samples. Sample: naive CD4+ T cells from PBMCs. Subset indicated: CD45RA+ positively selected. The DNA of the CDR3 is TGTGCCAGCTCAAACCCCACAAATACGCAGTATTTT. Residues: CASSNPTNTQYF.